A selection of T cell receptor beta chains follows, all from one sample in a study of blood T cell repertoires in COVID-19. The method was immunoSEQ multiplex PCR; TCRdb's version includes in-frame clones alone and lacks a portion of them. The sample consists of about 190,000 clones, 70% to 85% of them appearing once. The specimen was peripheral blood. The receptor source for this set is a woman aged 45-65 years with acute or convalescent COVID-19. CDR3s include the opening cysteine and the closing phenylalanine or tryptophan. A D gene is named only where the DNA matches it firmly. Expanded clones are given a class, and other clones once, few, many or no size at all.

j_call v_call clone_size d_call cdr3_aa cdr3_nt
TRBJ1-3 TRBV9 - TRBD1 CASSLDLVGQGTSSRGNTIYF TGTGCCAGCAGCCTTGATCTAGTGGGACAGGGGACTTCATCGAGAGGAAACACCATATATTTT
TRBJ1-2 TRBV30 - TRBD1 CAWSVGQVFNYGYTF TGTGCCTGGAGTGTAGGACAGGTGTTTAACTATGGCTACACCTTC
TRBJ2-7 TRBV6-2/TRBV6-3 - TRBD2 CASSPGLAGFYPHYEQYF TGTGCCAGCAGCCCGGGACTAGCGGGATTTTATCCCCACTACGAGCAGTACTTC
TRBJ1-1 TRBV7-2 - - CASSLLYSLNTEAFF TGTGCCAGCAGCTTACTATACAGCCTGAACACTGAAGCTTTCTTT
TRBJ2-7 TRBV10-1 - TRBD2 CASSDLAGSSYEQYF TGCGCCAGCAGTGATCTAGCGGGGTCCTCCTACGAGCAGTACTTC
TRBJ1-2 TRBV7-9 - TRBD1 CASSLRDRGVYGYTF TGTGCCAGCAGCCTCCGGGACAGGGGGGTCTATGGCTACACCTTC
TRBJ1-5 TRBV18 - - CASSENSNQPQHF TGTGCCAGCTCAGAGAATAGCAATCAGCCCCAGCATTTT
TRBJ1-4 TRBV2 - TRBD1 CASGKGAEKLFF TGTGCCAGCGGGAAGGGGGCGGAAAAACTGTTTTTT
TRBJ2-2 TRBV7-2 - - CASSFGTRELFF TGTGCCAGCAGCTTCGGGACTCGGGAGCTGTTTTTT
TRBJ2-6 TRBV5-1 few - CASSPDGRGSGANVLTF TGCGCCAGCAGCCCTGACGGCCGGGGCTCTGGGGCCAACGTCCTGACTTTC
TRBJ2-5 TRBV30 - TRBD2 CAWRLAGETQYF TGTGCCTGGAGGCTAGCGGGAGAGACCCAGTACTTC
TRBJ2-2 TRBV5-4 - - CASTPGASGELFF TGTGCCAGCACCCCAGGGGCTAGCGGGGAGCTGTTTTTT
TRBJ1-1 TRBV5-5 - TRBD1 CASSPQLIGGANTEAFF TGTGCCAGCAGCCCCCAATTGATAGGGGGCGCAAACACTGAAGCTTTCTTT
TRBJ1-1 TRBV10-3 - - CAISESGDNTEAFF TGTGCCATCAGTGAGTCAGGGGATAACACTGAAGCTTTCTTT
TRBJ1-5 TRBV10-3 - TRBD1 CAISEPGQGKNQPQHF TGTGCCATCAGTGAGCCGGGACAGGGGAAGAATCAGCCCCAGCATTTT
TRBJ2-1 TRBV30 - - CAWSRRGGGIYNEQFF TGTGCCTGGAGTCGGAGGGGCGGCGGGATCTACAATGAGCAGTTCTTC
TRBJ1-2 TRBV5-4 - - CASSAQVSGYTF TGTGCCAGCAGCGCACAGGTGAGCGGCTACACCTTC
TRBJ1-5 TRBV28 - - CASSSDSVRPQHF TGTGCCAGCAGTTCCGATTCGGTCCGGCCCCAGCATTTT
TRBJ2-5 TRBV28 few - CASSLGGRVQETQYF TGTGCCAGCAGTCTAGGGGGTCGCGTTCAAGAGACCCAGTACTTC
TRBJ2-7 TRBV28 - - CASSGAVGGAREQYF TGTGCCAGCAGCGGGGCCGTGGGGGGGGCGCGGGAGCAGTACTTC
TRBJ2-1 TRBV7-8 - - CASSFKPEPNEQFF TGTGCCAGCAGCTTTAAGCCTGAGCCTAATGAGCAGTTCTTC
TRBJ2-2 TRBV6-5 - TRBD1 CASSFLGTGDTGELFF TGTGCCAGCAGTTTTTTGGGGACAGGGGACACCGGGGAGCTGTTTTTT